The entry below gives a single TCR beta chain sequence along with its context. Antigen specificity is unknown. The germline gene is not matched at one end of the junction; a read error may be the cause. This sample was included in a study of CD8 T cells in Susac syndrome. Random hexamers served to reverse transcribe roughly 0.45 to 1 ug RNA. TCR beta CDR3 was amplified by immunoSEQ covering 54 Vbeta and 13 Jbeta. TCRdb called the immunoSEQ multiplex PCR reads again in MiXCR, with one record for every CDR3 protein. The table includes roughly 200,000 distinct CDR3 sequences, 85% to 95% detected once. Notes on the study in general: As the study acknowledged, the number of individuals in its TCR sequencing and HLA analysis was relatively small.

The CDR3 covers 12 residues. Germline assignment: CDR1 GTSNPN and CDR2 SVGIG (reference sequence). Blood CD8+ and CD4+ T cells underwent high-throughput TCR beta sequencing. The CD8+ and CD4+ T cells were negatively isolated, with the TEMRA cells enriched by FACS. The origin of this receptor is a human donor with multiple sclerosis. The sequenced material came from CD4+ T cells from PBMCs. The chain joins TRBV30 to TRBJ2-2, with 9 bases fitting TRBD1. CDR3 loop: CAWTGVVGELFF. CDR3 bases: TGTGCTTGGACAGGGGTAGTCGGGGAGCTGTTTTTT.